Presented here are 32 T cell receptor beta chains from one specimen sequenced in a study of control samples from healthy donors and cancer patients. Measured with immunoSEQ multiplex PCR; TCRdb has only the in-frame clones, and not every one. The sample yields fewer than 300,000 clones, roughly 80% seen once. Material for sequencing was PBMCs. The source of these receptors is a woman aged 60-75 years with lung cancer.

The table lists this clone with a count of one. This chain joins TRBV19 and TRBJ2-3; D unclear. The CDR3 contains 16 residues. CDR1 LNHDA and CDR2 SQIVND come from the germline V gene (reference sequence). V lost 3 bases, J lost 2 bases, and 15 bases lay in between. The CDR3 DNA is TGTGCCAGTAGTATCAGAGGCCTCCCACCCACAGATACGCAGTATTTT. It encodes CASSIRGLPPTDTQYF.

CDR3 sequence reads: CASSKARHRAGQPQHF. The DNA for the CDR3 is TGTGCCAGCAGCAAAGCGCGGCACAGGGCAGGTCAGCCCCAGCATTTT. The rearrangement links TRBV21-1 to TRBJ1-5; the D segment call TRBD1 is taken from the table without a DNA check. TRBV21-1 is noted as a pseudogene. This CDR3 comprises 16 residues.

This clone was detected only once. The chain is built from TRBV3-1 (or the pseudogene TRBV3-2) and TRBJ2-7; D gene ambiguous. The CDR3 extends over 14 amino acids. Germline V gene sequence: CDR1 LGHDT, CDR2 YNNKEL (reference sequence). V lost 4 bases and J lost 0, with 10 bases in between. This CDR3 is CASSPTASSYEQYF. In nucleotides, the CDR3 is TGTGCCAGCAGCCCAACTGCGAGCTCCTACGAGCAGTACTTC.

This clone was seen many times. The gene calls are TRBV6-1 and TRBJ1-2, with a weak D call TRBD1 (5 bases). The CDR3 has 16 residues. Per germline, CDR1 MNHNS and CDR2 SASEGT. The germline V and J ends were trimmed by 2 bases and 5 bases, with 18 bases remaining between them. The CDR3 nucleotides are TGTGCCAGCAGTGAAAGGGGAGGGGCGGAGGGGTATGGCTACACCTTC. Translating it yields CASSERGGAEGYGYTF.

Only a few counts were recorded for this clone. The V call is TRBV28, the J call TRBJ2-7; D remains unclear. The germline CDR1 and CDR2 sequences are MDHEN and SYDVKM. V was trimmed by 6 bases and J by 2 bases, leaving 5 bases between them. This CDR3 has 11 residues. The chain's CDR3 is CASSLTYEQYF. The CDR3 bases are TGTGCCAGCAGCCTAACCTACGAGCAGTACTTC. Filled out from reference TRBV28 and TRBJ2-7, the complete variable domain reads DVKVTQSSRYLVKRTGEKVFLECVQDMDHENMFWYRQDPGLGLRLIYFSYDVKMKEKGDIPEGYSVSREKKERFSLILESASTNQTSMYLCASSLTYEQYFGPGTRLTVT.

Turning to this clone: Other nucleotide sequences in the sample specify the same CDR3. The chain couples TRBV5-4 to TRBJ1-2; unclear D gene. The CDR3 runs 12 residues. Between the trimmed V and J ends, which lost 4 bases and 5 bases, there was a span of 9 bases. The germline gives CDR1 SGHNT, CDR2 YYREEE (reference sequence). The CDR3 DNA reads as TGTGCCAGCAGCCCTGACTCATATGGCTACACCTTC. Protein product: CASSPDSYGYTF.

This chain joins TRBV3-1 (or the pseudogene TRBV3-2) and TRBJ1-1; D is ambiguous. Per germline, CDR1 LGHDT and CDR2 YNNKEL (reference sequence). Trimming removed 2 bases at V and 2 bases at J, with 6 bases between. The CDR3 has 13 amino acids. The CDR3 reads CASSQIINTEAFF. CDR3 coding DNA: TGTGCCAGCAGCCAAATCATTAACACTGAAGCTTTCTTT.

The V and J genes are TRBV2 and TRBJ1-2, with 7 bases aligning to TRBD1. Germline CDR1 and CDR2: SNHLY and FYNNEI. CDR3 size: 13 residues. The V gene end was trimmed by 10 bases and the J gene end by 0 bases; junction bases not matched to a gene: 5. In nucleotides, the CDR3 is TGTGCCAACGGACAGGCCGCTAACTATGGCTACACCTTC. It translates to CANGQAANYGYTF.

The chain employs TRBV5-1 and TRBJ2-7; D gene ambiguous. Looked up from germline, CDR1 is SGHRS and CDR2 is YFSETQ. This CDR3 region has 13 residues. Trimming removed 1 base at V and 2 bases at J, with 7 bases between. The DNA for the CDR3 is TGCGCCAGCAGCTTGCCAAGAGCCTACGAGCAGTACTTC. Its protein is CASSLPRAYEQYF.

The V call is TRBV5-1, the J call TRBJ1-4, with D uncertain. From germline, CDR1 is SGHRS and CDR2 YFSETQ. The V and J ends lost 3 bases and 5 bases respectively, with 14 bases between them. The CDR3 is 15 amino acids. The CDR3 DNA sequence: TGCGCCAGCAGCTCTCAGGACGGATTAAATGAAAAACTGTTTTTT. Translated, it gives CASSSQDGLNEKLFF.

This sequence joins TRBV9 and TRBJ2-7; weak D call: TRBD1 (7 bases). The CDR3 consists of 14 residues. The V end lost 2 bases, the J end lost 2 bases, and 11 bases lay between the germline ends. CDR1 and CDR2 from the germline V gene are SGDLS and YYNGEE. The CDR3 nucleotides read TGTGCCAGCAGCGTTCAGGGGGGACCCTACGAGCAGTACTTC. It translates to CASSVQGGPYEQYF.

In DNA form, the CDR3 reads TGTGCCAGCAGTGAAGCTTGGCCCGGGGCCAACGTCCTGACTTTC. It encodes CASSEAWPGANVLTF. The chain employs TRBV2 and TRBJ2-6, with D hard to call. Trimming pared 0 bases from V and 4 bases from J, leaving 7 bases between. The germline V gene encodes CDR1 SNHLY and CDR2 FYNNEI. The CDR3 has 15 amino acids.

The chain couples TRBV29-1 to TRBJ1-1; D unclear. V was clipped by 3 bases and J by 7 bases, with 6 bases between them. Germline CDR1 is SQVTM and CDR2 is ANQGSEA. The CDR3 has 10 residues. The DNA of the CDR3 is TGCAGCGTTGACACAGATGAAGCTTTCTTT. This translates into CSVDTDEAFF.

The chain has TRBV5-1 and TRBJ1-2; D possibly corresponds to TRBD1 (6 bases). CDR3 length: 15 residues. Germline CDR1 and CDR2: SGHRS and YFSETQ. The ends were cut back, 4 bases at V and 2 bases at J, with 15 bases in the middle. CDR3 protein: CASSPGFGGNYGYTF. The CDR3 DNA follows: TGCGCCAGCAGCCCTGGTTTCGGGGGCAACTATGGCTACACCTTC.

This chain links TRBV28 with TRBJ1-4; tentative D call: TRBD1 (5 bases). Trimming removed 4 bases at V and 5 bases at J, with 17 bases between. The CDR3 loop spans 16 amino acids. The germline V gene encodes CDR1 MDHEN and CDR2 SYDVKM. DNA for the CDR3: TGTGCCAGCAGTTCCCTATCCAGGGTAGTCAATGAAAAACTGTTTTTT. This gives the protein CASSSLSRVVNEKLFF.

The chain recombines TRBV7-3 with TRBJ2-2; no definite D call. V lost 7 bases to trimming and J lost 1 base, with 13 bases between them. Germline V gives CDR1 SGHTA, CDR2 FQGTGA. The CDR3 runs 15 residues. CDR3 nucleotides: TGTGCCAGCACTCCCGTCCCAGGGAACACCGGGGAGCTGTTTTTT. This translates into CASTPVPGNTGELFF.

The chain employs TRBV28 and TRBJ2-1; no firm D call. V lost 7 bases to trimming and J lost 3 bases, with 10 bases between them. The CDR3 extends over 13 amino acids. Per the germline V gene, CDR1 is MDHEN and CDR2 is SYDVKM. CDR3: CASNSPSYNEQFF. The CDR3 DNA follows: TGTGCCAGCAACTCACCTAGCTACAATGAGCAGTTCTTC.

The chain recombines TRBV6-1 with TRBJ1-6, with D perhaps matching TRBD1 (5 bases). The CDR3 has 16 residues. V lost 4 bases and J lost 6, with 16 bases in between. Germline V gene sequence: CDR1 MNHNS, CDR2 SASEGT. CDR3 in DNA: TGTGCCAGCAGTGTTCAGGGTCCAATGAGTAATTCACCCCTCCACTTT. Protein: CASSVQGPMSNSPLHF.

This clone showed up just once. This rearrangement joins TRBV7-2 to TRBJ2-7; D may be TRBD1 or TRBD2 (5 bases each). CDR1 is SGHTA, CDR2 FQGNSA, per germline. The CDR3 consists of 14 residues. Trimming stripped 5 bases from V and 0 bases from J, with 11 bases between. The CDR3 bases are TGTGCCAGCAGCCCTGGGACCTTCTCCTACGAGCAGTACTTC. Protein sequence: CASSPGTFSYEQYF.

This rearrangement joins TRBV4-2 to TRBJ1-3, with D uncertain. Germline CDR1 LGHNA, CDR2 YNFKEQ. The CDR3 runs 14 residues. Trimming left V 0 bases short and J 8 bases short, with 11 bases between. Here the CDR3 DNA reads TGTGCCAGCAGCCAAGATCGCGGCGGGGACACCATATATTTT. This sequence encodes CASSQDRGGDTIYF.

CDR3 sequence reads: CASSYGASGAGGELFF. Here the CDR3 DNA reads TGTGCCAGCAGTTACGGGGCTAGCGGGGCGGGCGGGGAGCTGTTTTTT. This chain links TRBV6-6 with TRBJ2-2; TRBD2 matches at 9 bases. Trimming cost V 2 bases and J 7 bases; bases outside gene matches: 8. Germline V CDR1 and CDR2: MNHNY, SVGAGI (reference sequence). This CDR3 region has 16 residues.

This chain uses TRBV11-2 with TRBJ2-6; 8 bases are a match to TRBD1. V was pared by 4 bases and J by 0 bases, with 11 bases of the junction left unmatched. Germline CDR1 SGHAT, CDR2 FQNNGV. This CDR3 spans 19 amino acids. This CDR3 reads CASSSPRGRGNSGANVLTF. CDR3 DNA: TGTGCCAGCAGCTCTCCCAGGGGGCGCGGGAACTCTGGGGCCAACGTCCTGACTTTC.

This clone was seen only a few times. The DNA of the CDR3 is TGCGCCAGCAGCCAGGAGGGGGCGCCCGGCGAGCAGTACTTC. The encoded protein is CASSQEGAPGEQYF. The J gene is TRBJ2-7, the V gene TRBV4-1, with a weak D call TRBD1 (7 bases). V was shortened by 3 bases and J by 6 bases, with 15 bases between the two germline ends. The CDR3 runs to 14 residues. Germline assignment: CDR1 MGHRA and CDR2 YSYEKL.

The chain joins TRBV18 to TRBJ2-7; D possibly uses TRBD1 or TRBD2 (5 bases each). Germline V gene lookup returns CDR1 KGHSH and CDR2 LQKENI. The CDR3 runs 16 residues. Trimming stripped 2 bases from V and 2 bases from J, with 16 bases between. In DNA, the CDR3 is TGTGCCAGCTCACCAACTTCTCCGGGACGAACCTACGAGCAGTACTTC. Translation: CASSPTSPGRTYEQYF.

This chain uses TRBV28 with TRBJ1-1; a weak D match, TRBD1 (5 bases). Trimming removed 3 bases at V and 5 bases at J, with 13 bases between. The length of the CDR3 is 14 residues. In germline, CDR1 is MDHEN, CDR2 SYDVKM. For the CDR3, the DNA is TGTGCCAGCAGTTTGTGGGGCGCGGAGACTGAAGCTTTCTTT. Translated: CASSLWGAETEAFF.

The CDR3 region is CASSPSREESPLHF. DNA for the CDR3: TGTGCCAGCTCACCTAGCAGGGAGGAATCACCCCTCCACTTT. This chain joins TRBV18 and TRBJ1-6, with D possibly matching TRBD1 (5 bases). CDR3 length equals 14 residues. CDR1 is KGHSH, CDR2 LQKENI, per germline. Trimming removed 3 bases at V and 10 bases at J, with 13 bases between.

This clone has just one count. The chain couples TRBV9 to TRBJ2-7; 8 bases align to TRBD2. The CDR3 covers 15 residues. CDR1 SGDLS and CDR2 YYNGEE come from the germline V gene. The V and J ends lost 0 bases and 3 bases, in that order; junction bases with no gene match: 5. As DNA, the CDR3 is TGTGCCAGCAGCGTAGCAGCGGGAGCATACTACGAGCAGTACTTC. Translation: CASSVAAGAYYEQYF.

This chain joins TRBV2 and TRBJ1-5; possibly TRBD1 for D (5 bases). This CDR3 contains 15 residues. Trimming took off 4 bases at V and 3 bases at J, with 13 bases between the two ends. The germline gives CDR1 SNHLY, CDR2 FYNNEI. The CDR3 DNA sequence: TGTGCCAGCAGTGGGGGGACTGGTTTCAATCAGCCCCAGCATTTT. This translates into CASSGGTGFNQPQHF. Based on the CDR3 plus reference TRBV2 and TRBJ1-5, the full variable domain is EPEVTQTPSHQVTQMGQEVILRCVPISNHLYFYWYRQILGQKVEFLVSFYNNEISEKSEIFDDQFSVERPDGSNFTLKIRSTKLEDSAMYFCASSGGTGFNQPQHFGDGTRLSIL.

The chain joins TRBV12-3 or TRBV12-4 to TRBJ2-7; D unresolved. The CDR3 is made up of 12 amino acids. The V and J ends lost 1 base and 6 bases respectively, with 7 bases between them. The CDR3 DNA is TGTGCCAGCAGTTTAGTCCCCAGCGAGCAGTACTTC. Protein: CASSLVPSEQYF.

The chain carries TRBV11-2 and TRBJ2-5; the match to TRBD1 covers 10 bases. CDR1 is SGHAT and CDR2 is FQNNGV in the germline V gene. V trimming: 5 bases; J trimming: 6 bases; junction bases outside the gene matches: 3. The CDR3 contains 13 residues. The CDR3 loop is CASSRTGGQTQYF. The CDR3 DNA reads as TGTGCCAGCAGCAGGACAGGGGGACAGACCCAGTACTTC.

V gene TRBV7-3 combines with J gene TRBJ2-1; 9 bases align to TRBD2. CDR1 is SGHTA, CDR2 FQGTGA, per germline. This CDR3 has 14 residues. V shed 8 bases, J shed 8 bases, and the junction held 10 bases outside the gene matches. This chain's CDR3 is CASHQGSGSHEQFF. DNA for the CDR3: TGTGCCAGCCACCAGGGTAGCGGGAGCCATGAGCAGTTCTTC.

The gene calls are TRBV2 and TRBJ1-2; maybe TRBD1 (5 bases). CDR1 and CDR2 from the germline V gene are SNHLY and FYNNEI. The length of the CDR3 is 15 residues. Trimming cost V 6 bases and J 7 bases, with 21 bases left between them. The DNA of the CDR3 is TGTGCCAGCAGCCCCGGCGGAGGGGAAATTGGTGGCTACACCTTC. Amino acid sequence: CASSPGGGEIGGYTF.